The T cell receptor beta chain described here comes from a study of CD8 T cells in ankylosing spondylitis. Points from the study as a whole: Clones linked to disease were reported to show significant enrichment in matched ankylosing spondylitis synovial fluid.

Many counts were recorded for this clonotype. Its antigen is unknown. Libraries of TCR beta came from quantitative 5'-RACE with molecular barcodes. MiXCR, run by TCRdb on the 5' RACE reads, gives a single entry per CDR3 protein. The table has approximately 46,000 distinct CDR3 sequences, roughly 11% seen once. The CDR3 loop spans 14 amino acids. The V end was cut by 4 bases, the J end by 4 bases, with 11 bases between. CDR1 is SGDLS and CDR2 is YYNGEE in the germline V gene. The sequenced sample consisted of blood, either unsorted or a sorted T cell fraction (not recorded which). This TCR came from a male donor with ankylosing spondylitis or in good health (not recorded which). The chain carries TRBV9 and TRBJ2-2; a possible D gene is TRBD1 (6 bases). CDR3 in DNA: TGTGCCAGCAGCCCACAGGGAATCACCGGGGAGCTGTTTTTT. As protein: CASSPQGITGELFF.